This T cell receptor beta chain was captured by sequencing in a study of blood T cell repertoires in COVID-19. Study-level information: Acute and convalescent COVID-19 specimens originated in the United States, Italy and Spain. Nucleic acid was either cDNA or gDNA, and it came from T cells, B-cell-depleted T cells, or PBMCs.

Authors' data handling: Counts of nucleated cells, estimated from reference gene primer amplification, were obtained. Sequenced by immunoSEQ multiplex PCR; TCRdb stores in-frame clones only, minus some. V and J calls and clone size are as listed in that table; D and trimming were resolved from the DNA. The sample consists of over 250,000 clones, 80% to 90% of them appearing once. Enrolment of Seattle patients took place during active infection, and they were followed longitudinally. The ends lost 6 bases at V and 1 base at J; junction bases unmatched: 4. The CDR3 covers 14 residues. The germline V gene encodes CDR1 MNHEY and CDR2 SVGAGI.

J is TRBJ1-1 and V is TRBV6-5, with 8 bases matching TRBD1. This TCR was sampled from a woman aged 70 to 79 with COVID-19, enrolled during active disease. The sample was peripheral blood. The DNA of the CDR3 is TGTGCCAGCAGGCCCGGACAGGGGAACACTGAAGCTTTCTTT. Protein: CASRPGQGNTEAFF.